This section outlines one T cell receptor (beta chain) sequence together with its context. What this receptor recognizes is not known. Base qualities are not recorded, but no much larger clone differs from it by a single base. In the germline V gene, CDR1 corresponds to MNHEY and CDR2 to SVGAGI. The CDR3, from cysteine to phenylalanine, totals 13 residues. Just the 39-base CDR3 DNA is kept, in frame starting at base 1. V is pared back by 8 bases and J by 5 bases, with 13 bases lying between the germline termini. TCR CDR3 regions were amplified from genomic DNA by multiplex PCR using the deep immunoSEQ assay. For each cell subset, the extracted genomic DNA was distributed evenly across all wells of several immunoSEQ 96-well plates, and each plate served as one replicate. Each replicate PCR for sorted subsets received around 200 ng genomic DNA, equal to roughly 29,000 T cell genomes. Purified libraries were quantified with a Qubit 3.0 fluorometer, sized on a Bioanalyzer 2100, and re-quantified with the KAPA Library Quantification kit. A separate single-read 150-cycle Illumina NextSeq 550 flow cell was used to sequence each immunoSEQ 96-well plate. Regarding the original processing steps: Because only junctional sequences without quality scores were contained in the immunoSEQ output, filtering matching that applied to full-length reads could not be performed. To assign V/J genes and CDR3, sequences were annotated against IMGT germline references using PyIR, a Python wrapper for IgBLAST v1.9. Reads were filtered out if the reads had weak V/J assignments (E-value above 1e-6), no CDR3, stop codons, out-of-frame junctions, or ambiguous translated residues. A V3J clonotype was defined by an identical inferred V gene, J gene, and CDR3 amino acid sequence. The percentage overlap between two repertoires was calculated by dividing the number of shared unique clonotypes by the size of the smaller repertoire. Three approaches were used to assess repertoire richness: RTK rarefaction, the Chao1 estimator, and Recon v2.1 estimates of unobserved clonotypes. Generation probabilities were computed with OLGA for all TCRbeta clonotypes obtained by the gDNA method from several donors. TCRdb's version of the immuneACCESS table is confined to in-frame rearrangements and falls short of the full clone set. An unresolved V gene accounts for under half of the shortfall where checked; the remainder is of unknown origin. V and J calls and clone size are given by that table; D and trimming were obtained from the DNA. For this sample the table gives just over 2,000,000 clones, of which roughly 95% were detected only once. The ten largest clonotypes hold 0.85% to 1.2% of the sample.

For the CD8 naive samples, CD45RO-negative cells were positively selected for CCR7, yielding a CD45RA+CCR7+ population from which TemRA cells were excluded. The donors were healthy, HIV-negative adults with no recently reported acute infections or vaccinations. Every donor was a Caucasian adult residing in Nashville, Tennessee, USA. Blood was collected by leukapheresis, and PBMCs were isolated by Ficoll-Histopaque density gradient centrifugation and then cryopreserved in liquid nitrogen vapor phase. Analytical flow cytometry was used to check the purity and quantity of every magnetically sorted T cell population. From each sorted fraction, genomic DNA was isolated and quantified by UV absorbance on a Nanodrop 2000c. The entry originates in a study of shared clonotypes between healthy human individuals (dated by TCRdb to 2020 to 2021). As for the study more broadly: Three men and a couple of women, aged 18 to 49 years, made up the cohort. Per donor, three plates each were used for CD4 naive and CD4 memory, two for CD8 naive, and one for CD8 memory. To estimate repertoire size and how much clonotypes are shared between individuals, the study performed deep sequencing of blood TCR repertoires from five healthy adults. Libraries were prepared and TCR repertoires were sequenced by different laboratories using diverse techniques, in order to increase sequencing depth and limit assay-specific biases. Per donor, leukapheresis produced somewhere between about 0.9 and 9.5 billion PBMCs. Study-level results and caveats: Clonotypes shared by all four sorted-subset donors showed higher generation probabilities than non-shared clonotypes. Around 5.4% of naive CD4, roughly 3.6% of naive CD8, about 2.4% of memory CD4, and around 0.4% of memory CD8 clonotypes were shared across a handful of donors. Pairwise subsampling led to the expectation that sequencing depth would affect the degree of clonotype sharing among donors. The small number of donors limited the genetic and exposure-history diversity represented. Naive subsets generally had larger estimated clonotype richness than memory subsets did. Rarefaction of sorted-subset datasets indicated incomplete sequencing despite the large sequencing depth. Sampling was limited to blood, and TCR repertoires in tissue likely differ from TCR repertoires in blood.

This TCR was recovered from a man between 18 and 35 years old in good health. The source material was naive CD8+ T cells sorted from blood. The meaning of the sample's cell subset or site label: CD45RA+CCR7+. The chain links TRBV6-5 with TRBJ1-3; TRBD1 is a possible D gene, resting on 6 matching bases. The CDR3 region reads CASSGGARNTIYF. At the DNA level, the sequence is TGTGCCAGCTCCGGGGGGGCAAGAAACACCATATATTTT.